Below, one T cell receptor (beta chain) is given with its context. The table lists this clonotype with many counts. The antigen it binds to is not known. Base qualities are not provided; no much larger clone lies one nucleotide away. In the ophthalmopathy patients, disease was moderately to severely active, with a Clinical Activity Score of 3 or more, a NOSPECS grade of 4 or more, and a duration of less than 3 months. Any patient with an uncontrolled infection, another autoimmune disease, pregnancy or lactation was excluded. Clinical symptoms, serum thyroxine and TRAb, thyroid ultrasound, and orbital computed tomography formed the basis for the diagnoses. PBMCs were separated from 8 to 10 ml of fresh peripheral blood using Ficoll-Paque density gradient centrifugation. Total RNA was extracted with Trizol reagent, and quality was checked on an Agilent 2100 Bioanalyzer. TCR beta CDR3 regions were amplified from RNA transcripts. The first round of RT-PCR for the TCR CDR3 was performed with the HTBI primer set and the Qiagen OneStep RT-PCR kit. Libraries were constructed in a second round of multiplex PCR, after which size selection and purification were carried out. Paired-end sequencing of the libraries was performed with 100 bp reads on an Illumina HiSeq2000. Per the source publication's procedure: SOAPnuke was used to process the raw data, with reads discarded if the reads contained adapters or uncalled bases, had a mean Phred below 15, or lacked an exact constant-primer or identifier match. COPE v1.2.5 was used to merge high-quality paired reads, and clonotypes were defined as unique nucleotide sequences. MiTCR v1.1 was used to align the clonotypes against IMGT TRBV, TRBD and TRBJ reference segments. The analysis was restricted to V-J combinations with a frequency above 0.0001, which together covered 99% to 99.2% of the repertoires. The TCS score was defined as F50 (clonal expansion) divided by E x V (chaos), with BLOSUM62-based TCRdist calculated between CDR3 peptides within each V-J. Welch's t-statistics and random forest reduced around 550 V-J features to roughly 13, which were used in a naive Bayes classifier (R e1071). TCRdb ran its own pipeline on the public reads, namely fastp trimming at Q25 and MiXCR clone calling, and kept in-frame beta chains. Each CDR3 protein appears once, grouped with its most common genes and DNA. The V and J calls here are based on TCRdb, not the publication. The sample includes a few hundred thousand distinct CDR3 sequences, with roughly 15% observed a single time. Of the sample, around a fifth is held by the ten largest clones.

These data originate in a study of T cells in Graves' hyperthyroidism and ophthalmopathy (dated by TCRdb to the late 2010s). For the study in its entirety: Peripheral blood was collected at initial diagnosis, before any treatment. A discovery cohort of about 96 patients, approximately 44 with Graves' ophthalmopathy and 57 with stable Graves' hyperthyroidism, was used to find distinguishing TCR V-J signatures. Whether ophthalmopathy could be predicted prospectively was tested in an independent validation cohort made up of roughly 19 hyperthyroidism patients plus 17 patients who later progressed to ophthalmopathy. Following sampling, methimazole starting at 30 mg daily was given to hyperthyroidism patients, and high-dose intravenous methylprednisolone was given to ophthalmopathy patients. In roughly six Graves' hyperthyroidism patients, the study also compared T-cell repertoires from thyroid tissue with T-cell repertoires from blood. For training and testing, the 100 or so patients in the discovery cohort were randomly divided in a 7:3 ratio. TCR Vbeta CDR3 sequencing of fewer than 150 peripheral blood samples (over 40 ophthalmopathy, some 75 hyperthyroidism and roughly 17 progressor patients) is reported in the paper.

What the research found in general, with its limitations: Sample size was not statistically predetermined, and investigators were not blinded to group allocation. Most expanded thyroid clonotypes (frequency above 0.001) were also detected in blood, suggesting blood repertoires may reflect thyroid immune responses. During validation, the model predicted progression to ophthalmopathy a median of approximately 6 months ahead of onset, with around 71% sensitivity and roughly 72% specificity. Ophthalmopathy was separated from stable hyperthyroidism by a 13 V-J signature model, with just over 85% sensitivity and 81% to 82% specificity obtained in cross-validation and 80%/75% obtained in testing.

According to the germline V gene, CDR1 reads MDHEN and CDR2 reads SYDVKM. V is pruned by 3 bases and J by 6 bases, leaving 5 bases of the junction without a gene match. The CDR3 holds 15 amino acids from the cysteine to the phenylalanine. CDR3 DNA is the only sequence kept; it has 45 bases, read in frame from the first base. Sequenced material: blood. The chain couples TRBV28 to TRBJ1-4, with 9 bases matching TRBD1. This receptor was identified in a woman in her twenties or thirties with Graves' ophthalmopathy. The base sequence is TGTGCCAGCAGTTTGTGGGGACAGGGTCATGAAAAACTGTTTTTT. Its product reads: CASSLWGQGHEKLFF. With the portions outside the CDR3 filled from the reference TRBV28 and TRBJ1-4 genes, the complete variable region becomes DVKVTQSSRYLVKRTGEKVFLECVQDMDHENMFWYRQDPGLGLRLIYFSYDVKMKEKGDIPEGYSVSREKKERFSLILESASTNQTSMYLCASSLWGQGHEKLFFGSGTQLSVL.